This TCR beta chain was documented in a study of T cell responses to AZD1222 COVID-19 vaccine. In its sample, this clone was seen a few times. Its antigen is currently unknown. Findings of the study overall: Seropositive status at baseline applied to only 6 or 7 AZD1222 recipients. With two AZD1222 doses given, Spike-specific TCR breadth and depth both rose. After the peak T cell response, and only then, were repertoires sampled. Clonal diversity may have been underestimated, and the donors were mostly white British, with more females than males.

Germline CDR1 is LNHDA and CDR2 is SQIVND (reference sequence). Trimming cost V 3 bases and J 3 bases; bases outside gene matches: 5. The CDR3 runs 15 residues. Clones were read by immunoSEQ multiplex PCR, and TCRdb kept only the in-frame ones, dropping some. The repertoire holds 130,000 to 150,000 clones, with more than 80% as singletons. The chain links TRBV19 to TRBJ1-5, with 7 bases that match TRBD1. This clonotype was obtained from an adult in good health. This specimen was peripheral blood, taken on day 0 of AZD1222 vaccination. The CDR3 here is CASSMQKGANQPQHF. CDR3 coding DNA: TGTGCCAGTAGTATGCAGAAGGGGGCCAATCAGCCCCAGCATTTT.